Listed below are T cell receptor beta chains from one sample, sequenced in a study of OX40 agonist ivuxolimab in advanced cancers. The protocol was immunoSEQ multiplex PCR, while the TCRdb copy is restricted to in-frame clones and leaves out a portion. The sample holds roughly 60,000 clones, 80% to 90% seen once. The sequences come from CD4+ or CD8+ T cells sorted from blood, collected in a trial of the OX40 agonist ivuxolimab. Every receptor here comes from an adult with an advanced solid tumor such as melanoma, head and neck, liver or kidney cancer. The CDR3 runs from the conserved cysteine through the conserved F or W. D genes are given only for firm matches. Some rows have no size entry. The others give once, few or many, or a class for an expanded clone.

clone_size	v_call	j_call	d_call	cdr3_aa	cdr3_nt
-	TRBV7-9	TRBJ2-7	-	CASSLGTYEQYF	TGTGCCAGCAGCTTAGGCACCTACGAGCAGTACTTC
-	TRBV2	TRBJ2-7	-	CASSEGPGVSYEQYF	TGTGCCAGCAGTGAAGGGCCAGGGGTTTCCTACGAGCAGTACTTC
-	TRBV5-6	TRBJ2-1	TRBD1	CASSFRGLAYNEQFF	TGTGCCAGCAGCTTCAGGGGGCTAGCATACAATGAGCAGTTCTTC
-	TRBV6-5	TRBJ2-3	TRBD1	CATGQGVSTDTQYF	TGTGCCACCGGACAGGGGGTGAGCACAGATACGCAGTATTTT
few	TRBV6-1	TRBJ1-3	-	CASSAWIISGNTIYF	TGTGCCAGCAGTGCTTGGATCATCTCTGGAAACACCATATATTTT
-	TRBV7-2	TRBJ1-4	-	CASSPGLSNEKLFF	TGTGCCAGCAGCCCGGGACTTTCAAATGAAAAACTGTTTTTT
-	TRBV9	TRBJ2-6	TRBD1	CASSFGQGWARGANVLTF	TGTGCCAGCAGCTTCGGACAGGGATGGGCGAGAGGGGCCAACGTCCTGACTTTC
-	TRBV14	TRBJ1-2	-	CASSQVGTPYYGYTF	TGTGCCAGCAGCCAAGTTGGGACCCCCTACTATGGCTACACCTTC
-	TRBV5-8	TRBJ1-4	-	CASREGGLAEKLFF	TGTGCCAGCAGGGAAGGAGGGTTGGCGGAAAAACTGTTTTTT
-	TRBV28	TRBJ2-7	-	CASSSPDEQYF	TGTGCCAGCAGCTCCCCGGACGAGCAGTACTTC
-	TRBV27	TRBJ2-7	TRBD2	CASSLGAGPSYEQYF	TGTGCCAGCAGTTTGGGAGCGGGGCCCTCGTACGAGCAGTACTTC
-	TRBV27	TRBJ1-2	-	CASMGGEGGYTF	TGTGCCAGCATGGGAGGGGAGGGCGGCTACACCTTC
-	TRBV5-1	TRBJ2-2	TRBD2	CASSFLAGVSGELFF	TGCGCCAGCAGCTTTCTAGCGGGAGTTTCAGGGGAGCTGTTTTTT